This T cell receptor (beta chain) was recorded in a study of cytomegalovirus exposure and HLA in healthy donors. Though nominally healthy at sampling, donors likely had unrecorded immune exposures. The PCR made use of 60 Vbeta and 13 Jbeta primers. Sequenced by immunoSEQ multiplex PCR; TCRdb stores in-frame clones only, minus some. The sample has under 130,000 clones; roughly 70% are singletons. Worth noting for this clone: What it binds is unknown.

The CDR3 has 16 residues. Deletions cut 1 base from V and 1 base from J, with 11 bases between. The V gene's germline CDR1 is SEHNR and CDR2 FQNEAQ (reference sequence). Study-level points and caveats: Rare sequences made up most TCRs, while some public TCRs were found in many donors.

Sequenced input: PBMCs. The chain carries TRBV7-9 and TRBJ1-5; D is unresolved. The TCR originated in a man in his forties in good health and CMV-seropositive. The CDR3 here is CASSLDGAVSNQPQHF. The DNA for the CDR3 is TGTGCCAGCAGCTTAGATGGTGCGGTGAGCAATCAGCCCCAGCATTTT.